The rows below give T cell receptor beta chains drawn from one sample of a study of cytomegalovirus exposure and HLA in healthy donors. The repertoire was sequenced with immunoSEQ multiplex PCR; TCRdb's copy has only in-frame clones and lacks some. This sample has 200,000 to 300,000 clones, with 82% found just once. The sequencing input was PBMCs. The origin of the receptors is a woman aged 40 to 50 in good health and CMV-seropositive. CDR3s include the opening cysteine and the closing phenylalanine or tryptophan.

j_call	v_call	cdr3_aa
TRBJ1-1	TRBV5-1	CASSQNTQGGTEAFF
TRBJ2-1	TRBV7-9	CASSLVGGPQSNEQFF
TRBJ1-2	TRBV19	CASLSLGGTGRQGGHGYTF
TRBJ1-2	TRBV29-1	CSVDPGSSHTF
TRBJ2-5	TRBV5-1	CASSLGLEETQYF
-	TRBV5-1	CASSLGGLAGSSYEQYF
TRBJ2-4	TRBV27	CASTRGLIAKNIQYF
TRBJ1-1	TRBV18	CASSPQSNTEAFF
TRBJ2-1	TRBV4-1	CASSLTARGSEQFF
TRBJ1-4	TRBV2	CASVAGSGQPVSEKLFF
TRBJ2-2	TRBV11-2	CASSLTGELFF
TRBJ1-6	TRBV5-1	CASSLAGASGSPLHF
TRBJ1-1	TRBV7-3	CASSSSVGGTEAFF